These 2 T cell receptor beta chains came from one sample sequenced in a study of regulatory T cells in long-lasting Graves disease. This sample's time point: newly diagnosed GD, antithyroid drugs for less than 3 months. The TCR library used RNA extracted from PBMCs. Sequencing libraries for TCR beta were prepared with iRepertoire HTBI primers and Arm-PCR of CDR3 regions. TCRdb fed the multiplex PCR reads into MiXCR, producing one record per CDR3 protein. The data contain some 400,000 distinct CDR3 sequences, just under 15% of them singletons. This sample also appeared in a second study, on T cells in Graves' hyperthyroidism and ophthalmopathy.

The specimen was peripheral blood mononuclear cells (PBMCs), collected at new diagnosis, from a patient treated with antithyroid drugs. The receptor source for this set is a woman in her thirties with Graves disease.

Many counts were recorded for this clonotype. This chain connects TRBV27 to TRBJ2-3; TRBD1 is a possible D gene (7 bases). Trimming took 6 bases from V and 2 from J, leaving 12 bases between them. This CDR3 has 14 residues. Germline lookup yields CDR1 MNHEY and CDR2 SMNVEV (reference sequence). DNA for the CDR3: TGTGCCAGCAGATCAGGGGGGCCCACAGATACGCAGTATTTT. Translated: CASRSGGPTDTQYF.

The chain uses TRBV30 and TRBJ2-1; 8 nucleotides line up with TRBD1. Germline trimming cut 5 bases from V and 7 bases from J; bases unmatched to any gene: 10. Germline V gives CDR1 GTSNPN, CDR2 SVGIG (reference sequence). The CDR3 length is 14 residues. The CDR3 sequence: CAWEGIQGANEQFF. CDR3 DNA sequence: TGTGCCTGGGAAGGTATCCAGGGGGCGAATGAGCAGTTCTTC.